This entry is about one T cell receptor (beta chain). Its antigen is not known. Germline V gives CDR1 SGHTA, CDR2 FQGNSA. CDR3 size: 17 residues. Trimming stripped 5 bases from V and 3 bases from J, with 23 bases between. Primers: 60 Vbeta forward and 13 Jbeta reverse. Profiled with immunoSEQ multiplex PCR; TCRdb holds only in-frame clones, not every one. This sample has under 150,000 clones, with approximately 83% found just once. Donors likely had unrecorded immune exposures despite being nominally healthy when sampled. This sample was taken from a study of cytomegalovirus exposure and HLA in healthy donors. Study information: HLA-typed donors were the source of approximately 80 million unique TCRs, which an early data release held.

Study conclusions and caveats: Analysis was carried out at a later point, and it linked a missense DCLRE1C variant to TCR beta V- and J-gene trimming. As was reported, the classifier diagnosed cytomegalovirus status with high specificity and sensitivity.

The sample comprised PBMCs. The chain has TRBV7-2 and TRBJ2-7; D might be TRBD2 (7 bases). The sequence derives from a woman between 18 and 29 years old in good health and CMV-seronegative. CDR3 amino acids: CASSPHQGRGIIYEQYF. The CDR3 DNA sequence: TGTGCCAGCAGCCCCCACCAAGGGAGGGGGATTATCTACGAGCAGTACTTC.